The present T cell receptor (beta chain) was sequenced within a study of patients and donors after allogeneic stem cell transplantation. This CDR3 has 15 amino acids. Losses at the gene ends were 4 bases for V and 8 bases for J; bases not matched to a gene: 9. Germline values: CDR1 SEHNR, CDR2 FQNEAQ (reference sequence). MiXCR, run by TCRdb on the RT-PCR reads, gives a single entry per CDR3 protein. The data show 200,000 to 250,000 distinct CDR3 sequences, roughly 15% seen once. This clonotype was observed at least ten times. The specimen sequenced was blood, either unsorted or a sorted T cell fraction (not recorded which). This sequence joins TRBV7-9 and TRBJ2-1; 9 bases line up with TRBD2. The sequence was obtained from a human donor who was either an allogeneic HSCT recipient or a stem cell or donor lymphocyte infusion donor (not recorded which). It is not recorded whose cells these are; they may come from a transplant donor. The CDR3 nucleotides are TGTGCCAGCAGCTCTCGACTAGCGGTTGGAGATGAGCAGTTCTTC. Protein: CASSSRLAVGDEQFF.